This TCR beta chain originates from a study of control samples from healthy donors and cancer patients. This clone was observed once. TCRdb's copy holds only in-frame clones and misses some; the assay was immunoSEQ multiplex PCR. This table has about 130,000 clones, about 90% appearing once. CDR1 and CDR2 from the germline V gene are SGDLS and YYNGEE. The CDR3 consists of 14 residues. V shed 8 bases and J 5 bases; nucleotides not matched to a gene: 5. The receptor's source is a man between 18 and 35 years old in good health. Sequencing input: blood. The V and J genes are TRBV9 and TRBJ1-4, with 11 bases fitting TRBD1. The CDR3 nucleotides are TGTGCCAGTACCGGGACAGGGGGAAATGAAAAACTGTTTTTT. Its translation is CASTGTGGNEKLFF.